This T cell receptor beta chain was sequenced in a study of vaccination and CD4 T cells after COVID-19. At the level of the study: Overlapping peptides covering the spike proteins of SARS-CoV-2, HCoV-NL63, HCoV-OC43 and HCoV-229E were added to stimulate cells.

Cultured CD4+ T-cell DNA underwent Oncomine TCR Beta short-read sequencing. Genomic DNA was isolated from cultured CD4+ T cells. One entry per CDR3 protein, called by TCRdb with MiXCR from the PCR reads. The sample includes under 20,000 distinct CDR3 sequences, approximately 39% of them seen just once. Trimming removed 5 bases from V and 6 bases from J, with 12 bases in between. The CDR3 length is 13 residues. CDR1 and CDR2 from the germline V gene are MNHEY and SMNVEV (reference sequence). Points on this clonotype: Its specificity is not known.

Documented treatment: approximately 11-day PBMC culture with coronavirus spike peptide pools or control peptides (ViraFEST assay). The chain joins TRBV27 to TRBJ2-3; D is perhaps TRBD2 (5 bases). This clonotype was obtained from a human donor with COVID-19. Sample: cultured CD4+ T cells from blood. Written as DNA, the CDR3 is TGTGCCAGCAGTCTTGGCCGCGGGGATACGCAGTATTTT. Amino acids: CASSLGRGDTQYF.